This passage covers 29 T cell receptor beta chains from one sample sequenced in a study of cytotoxic CD8 clonotypes in ibrutinib-treated CLL. TCRdb keeps only in-frame clones here, not all; method: immunoSEQ multiplex PCR. The sample includes about 140,000 clones, about 84% of them seen just once. The source material was PBMCs, sampled after 36 months of ibrutinib treatment. These receptors were taken from a human donor with chronic lymphocytic leukemia.

With respect to this clone: At one boundary the junction diverges from the germline segment, which might be a read error. This sequence joins TRBV10-3 and TRBJ2-7; 10 bases align to TRBD1. Germline V gene lookup returns CDR1 ENHRY and CDR2 SYGVKD. This CDR3 spans 14 amino acids. The CDR3 sequence is CASSRDRGGYEQYF. The DNA for the CDR3 is TGTGCCAGCAGTAGGGACAGGGGCGGCTACGAGCAGTACTTC.

The rearrangement links TRBV5-4 to TRBJ2-2; D is possibly TRBD2 (5 bases). CDR3 length: 14 amino acids. V lost 5 bases, J lost 6 bases, and 14 bases lay in between. Per the germline V gene, CDR1 is SGHNT and CDR2 is YYREEE (reference sequence). CDR3 protein: CASRIKGSPGELFF. The CDR3 coding sequence is TGTGCCAGCAGAATTAAAGGGAGTCCCGGGGAGCTGTTTTTT.

The V gene is TRBV19, the J gene TRBJ2-1; the match to TRBD1 covers 7 bases. This CDR3 comprises 15 residues. V lost 6 bases and J lost 6; bases outside the gene matches: 11. Per the germline V gene, CDR1 is LNHDA and CDR2 is SQIVND (reference sequence). The CDR3 loop is CASRPGQRLLNEQFF. In DNA, the CDR3 is TGTGCCAGTAGGCCGGGACAGAGACTTCTCAATGAGCAGTTCTTC. Full variable domain (outside the CDR3, taken from reference TRBV19 and TRBJ2-1): DGGITQSPKYLFRKEGQNVTLSCEQNLNHDAMYWYRQDPGQGLRLIYYSQIVNDFQKGDIAEGYSVSREKKESFPLTVTSAQKNPTAFYLCASRPGQRLLNEQFFGPGTRLTVL.

V is TRBV2 and J is TRBJ1-1, with 8 bases identical to TRBD1. The CDR3 has 14 amino acids. The junction had 5 bases not matched to a gene; V was cut back by 2 bases and J by 6 bases. Germline V gene data show CDR1 as SNHLY and CDR2 as FYNNEI. CDR3 protein: CASSEYRGSSEAFF. The CDR3 nucleotides are TGTGCCAGCAGTGAATACAGGGGGTCCTCTGAAGCTTTCTTT.

This rearrangement joins TRBV9 to TRBJ2-2; D is unclear. Germline-derived CDR1 and CDR2 are SGDLS and YYNGEE. V was trimmed by 0 bases and J by 3 bases, leaving 12 bases between them. This CDR3 has 16 amino acids. The CDR3 DNA follows: TGTGCCAGCAGCGTAGAGGCGTACAGTCACACCGGGGAGCTGTTTTTT. Protein sequence: CASSVEAYSHTGELFF.

The genes are TRBV11-2 and TRBJ1-2; TRBD1 is a possible D gene (6 bases). CDR3 length: 15 residues. Germline CDR1 and CDR2: SGHAT and FQNNGV. V was shortened by 7 bases and J by 4 bases, with 19 bases between the two germline ends. The CDR3 DNA follows: TGTGCCAGCACCCCAAGGGGGGGCGTCGGCTATGGCTACACCTTC. This gives the protein CASTPRGGVGYGYTF.

Remarks on this clone: One end of the junction is discordant with germline, which a read error may explain. The chain carries TRBV27 and TRBJ2-1; 8 bases map to TRBD2. This CDR3 is built from 16 residues. Germline V gene lookup returns CDR1 MNHEY and CDR2 SMNVEV (reference sequence). For the CDR3, the DNA is TGTGCCAGCACTTTATCGGGGGGGGAACCGATGGTCGAGCAGTTCTTC. This gives the protein CASTLSGGEPMVEQFF.

This chain links TRBV27 with TRBJ1-1, with a weak D call TRBD1 (5 bases). The germline V gene encodes CDR1 MNHEY and CDR2 SMNVEV (reference sequence). The V end was cut by 8 bases, the J end by 3 bases, with 19 bases between. The CDR3 extends over 15 amino acids. CDR3 sequence: CASQNYRGYDTEAFF. CDR3 sequence (DNA): TGTGCCAGCCAAAACTACCGGGGCTACGACACTGAAGCTTTCTTT.

The CDR3 nucleotides are TGTGCCAGAAACCAGACATATGGGGCCAACGTCCTGACTTTC. Its translation: CARNQTYGANVLTF. The chain links TRBV21-1 to TRBJ2-6; TRBD1, the table's D call, was not compared with the DNA. TRBV21-1 is noted as a pseudogene. The CDR3 has 14 residues.

V and J are TRBV6-5 and TRBJ2-7; D not resolved. The germline gives CDR1 MNHEY, CDR2 SVGAGI. V was trimmed by 2 bases and J by 0 bases, leaving 14 bases between them. The CDR3 has 16 amino acids. CDR3 in amino acids: CASSYGLGLGSYEQYF. Written as DNA, the CDR3 is TGTGCCAGCAGTTACGGGCTGGGCCTAGGCTCCTACGAGCAGTACTTC.

This clone was seen more than once but under ten times. J is TRBJ2-2 and V is TRBV5-1, with 9 bases aligning to TRBD1. Germline-derived CDR1 and CDR2 are SGHRS and YFSETQ. This CDR3 contains 16 residues. Trimming took 1 base from V and 5 from J; bases not matched to a gene: 6. The CDR3 DNA reads TGCGCCAGCAGCTTGCATGGGACAGGGCGTACCGGGGAGCTGTTTTTT. Translated, it gives CASSLHGTGRTGELFF.

The chain uses TRBV10-3 and TRBJ1-2; D is unresolved. Deletions cut 6 bases from V and 8 bases from J, with 10 bases between. The germline CDR1 and CDR2 sequences are ENHRY and SYGVKD. The CDR3 is 11 residues long. CDR3 sequence: CAIRSADGYTF. The CDR3 region has the DNA TGTGCCATCAGGTCGGCTGACGGCTACACCTTC.

This clone was observed a handful of times. The rearrangement joins TRBV7-9 to TRBJ1-6; TRBD1 agrees at 9 bases. Germline-derived CDR1 and CDR2 are SEHNR and FQNEAQ (reference sequence). After removal of 5 bases from V and 7 bases from J, the junction contained 6 bases not matched to a gene. This CDR3 comprises 15 residues. The CDR3 region is CASSPPGQGNSPLHF. DNA of the CDR3: TGTGCCAGCAGCCCACCGGGACAGGGAAATTCACCCCTCCACTTT.

The chain links TRBV6-5 to TRBJ1-2; D gene uncertain. V was trimmed by 2 bases and J by 4 bases, leaving 11 bases between them. Germline assignment: CDR1 MNHEY and CDR2 SVGAGI. There are 14 residues in the CDR3. The CDR3 region has the DNA TGTGCCAGCAGTTACGGCAGAAGCCCCTATGGCTACACCTTC. It specifies CASSYGRSPYGYTF.

This rearrangement joins TRBV30 to TRBJ1-1; 10 positions match TRBD1. The junction had 7 bases not matched to a gene; V was cut back by 5 bases and J by 4 bases. The CDR3 extends over 14 amino acids. Germline-derived CDR1 and CDR2 are GTSNPN and SVGIG (reference sequence). DNA of the CDR3: TGTGCCTGGGTGGTGGGGACAGGGGCCACTGAAGCTTTCTTT. It specifies CAWVVGTGATEAFF.

The CDR3 DNA sequence: TGCGCCAGCAGCCAAAGGAGCGGCCTAGCAGGCGGGGAGCTGTTTTTT. It encodes CASSQRSGLAGGELFF. The V and J genes are TRBV4-1 and TRBJ2-2, with D possibly matching TRBD2 (5 bases). V was pared by 2 bases and J by 7 bases, with 17 bases between. The CDR3 is made up of 16 amino acids. Germline CDR1 reads MGHRA; CDR2 reads YSYEKL.

This chain uses TRBV4-1 with TRBJ2-3, with 8 bases matching TRBD2. Trimming at V came to 4 bases and at J to 5 bases, leaving 14 bases not matched to a gene. The germline V gene encodes CDR1 MGHRA and CDR2 YSYEKL. The CDR3 is 17 amino acids. The CDR3 DNA reads as TGCGCCAGCAGCCGCCTCCCCACGGGACTAGGCAAAGATACGCAGTATTTT. This encodes CASSRLPTGLGKDTQYF.

The chain couples TRBV4-1 to TRBJ2-7; 10 nucleotides align to TRBD2. The V and J ends lost 4 bases and 4 bases, in that order; junction bases with no gene match: 10. The CDR3 length is 16 residues. Germline CDR1 MGHRA, CDR2 YSYEKL. The CDR3 bases are TGCGCCAGCAGCCGAACCGGGACTAGCGATTTTTACGAGCAGTACTTC. Amino acid sequence: CASSRTGTSDFYEQYF.

V gene TRBV7-8 combines with J gene TRBJ1-3; TRBD1 aligns across 7 bases. The V and J ends lost 5 bases and 7 bases, in that order; junction bases with no gene match: 11. This CDR3 is 15 amino acids long. The germline V gene encodes CDR1 SGHVS and CDR2 FQNEAQ. The CDR3 nucleotides are TGTGCCAGCAGCCCCCGGAACAGGGGCTCGAACACCATATATTTT. Protein: CASSPRNRGSNTIYF. The whole variable domain, filled in from reference TRBV7-8 and TRBJ1-3, reads GAGVSQSPRYKVAKRGQDVALRCDPISGHVSLFWYQQALGQGPEFLTYFQNEAQLDKSGLPSDRFFAERPEGSVSTLKIQRTQQEDSAVYLCASSPRNRGSNTIYFGEGSWLTVV.

This clone was seen repeatedly, ten times or more. This chain links TRBV7-9 with TRBJ2-3; 8 bases align to TRBD1. The V gene end was trimmed by 6 bases and the J gene end by 6 bases; junction bases not matched to a gene: 8. Per germline, CDR1 SEHNR and CDR2 FQNEAQ (reference sequence). The CDR3 contains 14 residues. CDR3 in amino acids: CASRRQGPMDTQYF. In DNA, the CDR3 is TGTGCCAGCAGACGACAGGGGCCTATGGATACGCAGTATTTT.

The gene calls are TRBV7-8 and TRBJ2-3; TRBD2 agrees at 7 bases. This CDR3 comprises 15 residues. Germline trimming cut 0 bases from V and 4 bases from J; bases unmatched to any gene: 4. The V gene's germline CDR1 is SGHVS and CDR2 FQNEAQ. The CDR3 sequence: CASSLAGGSPDTQYF. Here the CDR3 DNA reads TGTGCCAGCAGCTTAGCGGGAGGGAGTCCAGATACGCAGTATTTT.

The V and J genes are TRBV2 and TRBJ2-5; D is unresolved. Germline CDR1 SNHLY, CDR2 FYNNEI. This CDR3 is 13 amino acids long. The V end was cut by 6 bases, the J end by 2 bases, with 10 bases between. The CDR3 loop is CASRTRFQETQYF. As DNA, the CDR3 is TGTGCCAGCAGAACAAGGTTTCAAGAGACCCAGTACTTC. Full variable domain (missing parts from reference TRBV2 and TRBJ2-5): EPEVTQTPSHQVTQMGQEVILRCVPISNHLYFYWYRQILGQKVEFLVSFYNNEISEKSEIFDDQFSVERPDGSNFTLKIRSTKLEDSAMYFCASRTRFQETQYFGPGTRLLVL.

This clone was counted only a few times. This chain links TRBV5-1 with TRBJ1-1; 9 bases fit TRBD1. The CDR3 length is 16 residues. CDR1 is SGHRS and CDR2 is YFSETQ in the germline V gene. Trimming cost V 4 bases and J 3 bases; bases outside gene matches: 10. CDR3 DNA sequence: TGCGCCAGCAGCCCTTCACAGGGGGCGGAGTACACTGAAGCTTTCTTT. Translated, it gives CASSPSQGAEYTEAFF.

The chain joins TRBV11-2 to TRBJ2-1; TRBD1 is a possible D gene (6 bases). Germline CDR1 reads SGHAT; CDR2 reads FQNNGV. Trimming left V 4 bases short and J 9 bases short, with 13 bases between. The CDR3 consists of 13 residues. The CDR3 loop reads CASSWGLAVEQFF. The CDR3 DNA follows: TGTGCCAGCAGCTGGGGGCTAGCAGTTGAGCAGTTCTTC.

The sample holds one count of this clone. This chain links TRBV6-1 with TRBJ2-7, with no clear D. The CDR3 runs to 14 residues. V was shortened by 5 bases and J by 3 bases, with 14 bases between the two germline ends. CDR1 is MNHNS, CDR2 SASEGT, per germline. CDR3 sequence (DNA): TGTGCCAGCAGTTATTCGGTCCAGATCTACGAGCAGTACTTC. As protein: CASSYSVQIYEQYF.

The chain recombines TRBV9 with TRBJ2-7, with a weak D call TRBD1 (6 bases). V was clipped by 4 bases and J by 2 bases, with 19 bases between them. Germline CDR1 and CDR2: SGDLS and YYNGEE. CDR3 length: 16 amino acids. CDR3 bases: TGTGCCAGCAGCAAACGGGGTTCGGGACAAACCTACGAGCAGTACTTC. It is translated as CASSKRGSGQTYEQYF.

The genes are TRBV13 and TRBJ1-1; 7 bases align to TRBD1. The CDR3 is 16 residues long. With V trimmed by 6 bases and J by 1 base, 11 bases remained unmatched. Germline V gene sequence: CDR1 PRHDT, CDR2 FYEKMQ (reference sequence). This chain's CDR3 is CASSHSWDRPNTEAFF. CDR3 in DNA: TGTGCCAGCAGTCATAGTTGGGACAGACCGAACACTGAAGCTTTCTTT.

The chain carries TRBV18 and TRBJ2-7; 7 positions agree with TRBD1. V was pared by 4 bases and J by 2 bases, with 2 bases of the junction left unmatched. From germline, CDR1 is KGHSH and CDR2 LQKENI. The CDR3 is 13 amino acids. The CDR3 DNA follows: TGTGCCAGCTCACATGACAGGGCCTACGAGCAGTACTTC. Its protein is CASSHDRAYEQYF.

The chain recombines TRBV7-2 with TRBJ1-5; D is possibly TRBD1 (6 bases). Germline-derived CDR1 and CDR2 are SGHTA and FQGNSA. This CDR3 has 15 residues. The V gene lost 1 base and the J gene lost 0 bases, with 7 bases spanning the gap. Written as DNA, the CDR3 is TGTGCCAGCAGCTTAGAGGGGGTTAGCAATCAGCCCCAGCATTTT. It encodes CASSLEGVSNQPQHF.